One and the same sample provided the 17 T cell receptor beta chains below, sequenced in a study of CD8 T cells in Susac syndrome. cDNA came from about 0.46 to 1 ug RNA primed by random hexamers. TCRdb recomputed calls from the immunoSEQ multiplex PCR reads with MiXCR, one row per CDR3 protein. The sample lists some 400,000 distinct CDR3 sequences; more than 80% were seen once. The sequenced sample consisted of CD8+ T cells from PBMCs. The receptors were gathered from a human donor with multiple sclerosis.

This clonotype was observed a few times. This rearrangement joins TRBV30 to TRBJ2-1; D might be TRBD1 (8 bases). Germline-derived CDR1 and CDR2 are GTSNPN and SVGIG (reference sequence). The V gene lost 3 bases and the J gene lost 9 bases, with 12 bases spanning the gap. This CDR3 comprises 12 residues. For the CDR3, the DNA is TGTGCCTGGAGGAACAGGGGGGGTGAGCAGTTCTTC. As protein: CAWRNRGGEQFF.

The chain couples TRBV6-1 to TRBJ1-5; D remains ambiguous. The V end was cut by 5 bases, the J end by 6 bases, with 14 bases between. The CDR3 extends over 14 amino acids. Germline values: CDR1 MNHNS, CDR2 SASEGT. The chain's CDR3 is CASSPTTVRQPQHF. For the CDR3, the DNA is TGTGCCAGCAGTCCAACCACGGTTCGTCAGCCCCAGCATTTT.

The genes are TRBV3-1 and TRBJ2-1; TRBD2 is a possible D gene (5 bases). Germline values: CDR1 LGHDT, CDR2 YNNKEL (reference sequence). V lost 0 bases and J 16 bases, leaving 22 bases between the germline ends. The CDR3 has 15 amino acids. The DNA for the CDR3 is TGTGCCAGCAGCCAAGATCGCGAGTATAGAGCGGCGTATTTCTTC. It yields the protein CASSQDREYRAAYFF.

This chain uses TRBV27 with TRBJ1-5; tentative D call: TRBD1 (5 bases). Per the germline V gene, CDR1 is MNHEY and CDR2 is SMNVEV (reference sequence). V lost 5 bases, J lost 1 base, and 9 bases lay in between. The CDR3 covers 14 residues. The CDR3 sequence is CASSRDGSNQPQHF. The CDR3 DNA reads TGTGCCAGCAGTCGGGACGGGAGCAATCAGCCCCAGCATTTT.

A few counts support this clonotype. The CDR3 nucleotides are TGCAGCGTTGACAGGGTTGGTAATACCGGGGAGCTGTTTTTT. Residues: CSVDRVGNTGELFF. The chain carries TRBV29-1 and TRBJ2-2; the D gene is possibly TRBD1 (5 bases). The CDR3 contains 14 residues. V gave up 3 bases and J gave up 5 bases, with 13 bases separating them. CDR1 and CDR2 from the germline V gene are SQVTM and ANQGSEA.

This chain uses TRBV4-1 with TRBJ1-1, with a possible D match to TRBD1 (5 bases). CDR3 length: 13 residues. V lost 6 bases and J lost 7, with 15 bases in between. The V gene's germline CDR1 is MGHRA and CDR2 YSYEKL. The CDR3 bases are TGCGCCAGCAGGTCGGGACCCGGGGATGAAGCTTTCTTT. It yields the protein CASRSGPGDEAFF.

This chain uses TRBV28 with TRBJ2-1; 7 nucleotides agree with TRBD2. V gave up 6 bases and J gave up 13 bases; unmatched junction bases: 6. This CDR3 is 11 amino acids long. CDR1 and CDR2 (germline): MDHEN, SYDVKM. In DNA form, the CDR3 reads TGTGCCAGCAGCCCTAGCGGTGGACAGTTCTTC. Protein sequence: CASSPSGGQFF.

The chain recombines TRBV12-3 or TRBV12-4 with TRBJ1-6; D uncertain. CDR3 length: 14 residues. V lost 2 bases, J lost 7 bases, and 9 bases lay in between. The DNA of the CDR3 is TGTGCCAGCAGTTTAAATGGGCTCAATTCACCCCTCCACTTT. This translates into CASSLNGLNSPLHF.

The chain joins TRBV18 to TRBJ2-3; 11 bases fit TRBD2. This CDR3 region has 17 residues. After removal of 4 bases from V and 3 bases from J, the junction contained 9 bases not matched to a gene. Germline V lookup: CDR1 KGHSH, CDR2 LQKENI. CDR3 coding DNA: TGTGCCAGCTCACAGAAGACTAGCGGGGTGGTAACAGATACGCAGTATTTT. Translating gives CASSQKTSGVVTDTQYF.

This rearrangement joins TRBV24-1 to TRBJ2-1; TRBD1 aligns across 9 bases. V lost 4 bases and J lost 9; bases outside the gene matches: 12. The CDR3 runs to 16 residues. The germline gives CDR1 KGHDR, CDR2 SFDVKD. CDR3 DNA: TGTGCCACCAGTGAAGATCCGGGACAGGGTACCGGTGAGCAGTTCTTC. This translates into CATSEDPGQGTGEQFF.

This sequence joins TRBV4-1 and TRBJ2-1; D ambiguous. Germline loops: CDR1 MGHRA, CDR2 YSYEKL. Trimming shortened V by 3 bases and J by 0 bases, and 15 bases separated the two germline ends. The CDR3 loop spans 17 amino acids. CDR3 residues: CASSQAEPLSSYNEQFF. The CDR3 DNA is TGCGCCAGCAGCCAGGCAGAGCCCTTGAGCTCCTACAATGAGCAGTTCTTC.

The V gene is TRBV7-9, the J gene TRBJ2-3; no reliable D call. Germline V gene sequence: CDR1 SEHNR, CDR2 FQNEAQ (reference sequence). CDR3 length: 16 amino acids. V was trimmed by 4 bases and J by 0 bases, leaving 14 bases between them. The CDR3 DNA sequence: TGTGCCAGCAGCTCAGGTCTGGGCGCCAGCACAGATACGCAGTATTTT. Residues: CASSSGLGASTDTQYF. Supplemented by reference TRBV7-9 and TRBJ2-3, the full variable domain reads DTGVSQNPRHKITKRGQNVTFRCDPISEHNRLYWYRQTLGQGPEFLTYFQNEAQLEKSRLLSDRFSAERPKGSFSTLEIQRTEQGDSAMYLCASSSGLGASTDTQYFGPGTRLTVL.

This rearrangement joins TRBV2 to TRBJ2-3; tentatively, D is TRBD2 (5 bases). The CDR3 covers 13 residues. The V gene's germline CDR1 is SNHLY and CDR2 FYNNEI. V was shortened by 8 bases and J by 4 bases, with 13 bases between the two germline ends. The CDR3 region is CASEGPPADTQYF. CDR3 sequence (DNA): TGTGCCAGCGAGGGTCCCCCGGCAGATACGCAGTATTTT.

This chain joins TRBV19 and TRBJ2-7; D might be TRBD1 (5 bases). Germline CDR1 LNHDA, CDR2 SQIVND (reference sequence). V was trimmed by 8 bases and J by 0 bases, leaving 11 bases between them. CDR3 length: 13 residues. The chain's CDR3 is CASGHSGSYEQYF. The DNA for the CDR3 is TGTGCCAGTGGACATTCCGGCTCCTACGAGCAGTACTTC.

V gene TRBV4-1 combines with J gene TRBJ2-2; D is unresolved. The CDR3 runs to 14 residues. From germline, CDR1 is MGHRA and CDR2 YSYEKL. Deletions cut 1 base from V and 4 bases from J, with 7 bases between. CDR3 residues: CASSQGSLTGELFF. Here the CDR3 DNA reads TGCGCCAGCAGCCAAGGCTCACTCACCGGGGAGCTGTTTTTT.

The chain is built from TRBV29-1 and TRBJ2-2; the D is unclear. With 3 bases removed from V and 4 bases from J, the gap between germline ends came to 9 bases. Germline CDR1 and CDR2: SQVTM and ANQGSEA. The CDR3 sequence is 13 residues long. CDR3 nucleotide sequence: TGCAGCGTTGAGGCAGGTGCCACCGGGGAGCTGTTTTTT. It translates to CSVEAGATGELFF.

The genes are TRBV30 and TRBJ1-1; unclear D gene. The CDR3 totals 10 residues. Between the trimmed V and J ends, which lost 0 bases and 7 bases, there was a span of 3 bases. Germline CDR1 reads GTSNPN; CDR2 reads SVGIG (reference sequence). CDR3 DNA sequence: TGTGCCTGGAGTGTACTTGAAGCTTTCTTT. This codes for CAWSVLEAFF.